The sequence of this T cell receptor beta chain was determined in a study of T-cell memory formation after mild COVID-19 (TCRdb year 2021). Turning to the overall study: TCR sequence clusters from the two donors were largely donor specific. T-cell clones expanding and contracting after mild COVID-19 in two donors were tracked by longitudinal TCRalpha and TCRbeta repertoire sequencing. Two young, previously healthy adult volunteers made up the cohort, one male and one female. Study-wide findings and limitations: SARS-CoV-2 specificity was not confirmed for the second-wave clones peaking on day 37. Some responding clones were detected in pre-infection memory, suggesting pre-existing cross-reactive memory T cells joined the SARS-CoV-2 response. Clones that contracted from day 15 to 85 showed balanced CD4/CD8 phenotypes, whereas a second wave of clones that expanded from day 15 to 37 leaned towards CD4+. Contracting CD4+ clones were located mainly in the CM and EM memory subsets, whereas CD8+ clones were found to be enriched in EMRA. The study included only a couple of mild cases, and larger cohorts that include severe cases with pre-infection samples were judged to be necessary.

About this clonotype: Its binding antigen is unknown. No much larger clonotype is one base removed from it; base qualities were not supplied.

PBMCs were isolated by Ficoll-Paque density gradient centrifugation. The CDR3, cysteine through phenylalanine, is 16 amino acids long. Just CDR3 DNA is preserved here, 48 bases in frame from base 1. Via the germline V gene, CDR1 is SGHAT and CDR2 FQNNGV. Trimming removed 2 bases from V and 4 bases from J; the gene matches leave 5 bases unexplained. TCRdb names Illumina NovaSeq 6000 as the instrument used. cDNA libraries for TCRalpha and TCRbeta were prepared by 5'RACE using constant-segment primers, with sample barcodes and unique molecular identifiers added. RNA was extracted from every sample with Trizol reagent. Library amplification was performed in two PCR steps, and a second sample barcode and Illumina TruSeq adapters were introduced in the second step. Sequencing of libraries was performed on an Illumina NovaSeq with 2 x 150 bp paired-end reads. In the original analysis: With migec v1.2.7, reads were demultiplexed and then collapsed into UMI-guided consensus sequences. Using mixcr v2.1.11, UMI consensuses were aligned to TRA and TRB V and J templates and then assembled into clonotypes. A clonotype was counted as expanded or contracted only when both edgeR and NoisET called the clonotype significant, with the noise models trained on biological replicates. For edgeR calls, a false discovery rate-adjusted p below 0.01 and a log2 fold-change threshold of 1 were applied. As an exploratory analysis of dynamics, max-normalized trajectories of the 1000 most abundant clonotypes were examined with PCA combined with hierarchical clustering. Each responding clone was given a CD4 or CD8 phenotype based on the CD4+ and CD8+ repertoires, which had been sequenced separately. The public reads were reanalyzed by TCRdb: fastp trimming at Q25, MiXCR alignment, in-frame beta chains only. Identical CDR3 proteins give one entry, which carries the most common genes and DNA. TCRdb's processing, not the study's, gives the V and J calls here. This sample has some 88,000 distinct CDR3 sequences in its table, and nearly 25% of those were observed once. The ten biggest clones cover about 40% of the sample.

The chain couples TRBV11-2 to TRBJ2-5; 12 central nucleotides agree with TRBD2. The specimen was PBMCs or a T cell subset sorted from them (not recorded which). The sequence came from a man between 18 and 29 years old who had mild COVID-19 (a few samples of this study predate the infection). The sample titles of this study are shuffled in the database, so cell type and time point are left out; the donor was told from shared clones. The CDR3 protein sequence reads: CASSLPTSGGGETQYF. In nucleotide form, the sequence is TGTGCCAGCAGCTTACCGACTAGCGGGGGTGGAGAGACCCAGTACTTC.